The subject of this entry is one TCR beta chain. Its antigen is undetermined. The data stem from a study of ipilimumab plus nivolumab after autologous stem cell transplantation. About the study: Patients received a median of roughly 5 ipilimumab and about 8 nivolumab doses.

Starting 14 to 28 days after autologous transplant, ipilimumab 1 mg/kg was given. Points from the study as a whole: The authors say TCR, Treg and microbiome findings warrant further study.

Sequencing used immunoSEQ multiplex PCR; TCRdb keeps in-frame clones, though not all of them. The sample holds fewer than 15,000 clones, around 79% seen once. The CDR3 is 16 residues long. The V and J ends lost 5 bases and 5 bases, in that order; junction bases with no gene match: 12. In germline, CDR1 is LNHDA, CDR2 SQIVND (reference sequence). The source is a male donor with primary mediastinal lymphoma. The gene calls are TRBV19 and TRBJ2-5; 9 bases fit TRBD2. Sequencing used PBMCs, obtained in a trial of ipilimumab plus nivolumab as post-transplant consolidation. This CDR3 reads CASSPMVAGAHETQYF. Here the CDR3 DNA reads TGTGCCAGTAGTCCCATGGTAGCGGGAGCTCATGAGACCCAGTACTTC. Full variable domain (rest looked up from reference TRBV19 and TRBJ2-5): DGGITQSPKYLFRKEGQNVTLSCEQNLNHDAMYWYRQDPGQGLRLIYYSQIVNDFQKGDIAEGYSVSREKKESFPLTVTSAQKNPTAFYLCASSPMVAGAHETQYFGPGTRLLVL.